A selection of T cell receptor beta chains follows, all from one sample in a study of cytomegalovirus exposure and HLA in healthy donors. Some clones are missing from TCRdb's copy, which holds only in-frame ones; the method was immunoSEQ multiplex PCR. The sample lists under 200,000 clones, around 84% occurring once. The specimen sequenced was PBMCs. These receptors were obtained from a woman aged 50 to 60 in good health and CMV-seropositive. Each CDR3 is given with its conserved first and last residue. Each record gives: J gene, V gene, CDR3 length, clone size, CDR3 protein. Size tells how often a clone was seen (once, few, many) or the class of an expanded clone, and some rows leave it out.

J gene: TRBJ2-3; V gene: TRBV19; CDR3 length: 14; clone size: NA; CDR3 protein: CASSMGPRADTQYF
J gene: TRBJ2-3; V gene: TRBV19; CDR3 length: 14; clone size: NA; CDR3 protein: CASSIDGGTDTQYF
J gene: TRBJ2-3; V gene: TRBV7-3; CDR3 length: 19; clone size: NA; CDR3 protein: CASSLRGRTSGGSTDTQYF
J gene: TRBJ1-1; V gene: TRBV7-9; CDR3 length: 14; clone size: few; CDR3 protein: CASSFRGAGTEAFF
J gene: TRBJ2-7; V gene: TRBV19; CDR3 length: 12; clone size: NA; CDR3 protein: CASSITGSEQYF
J gene: TRBJ1-4; V gene: TRBV15; CDR3 length: 14; clone size: NA; CDR3 protein: CATSRWDTGEKLFF
J gene: TRBJ1-1; V gene: TRBV6-6; CDR3 length: 16; clone size: NA; CDR3 protein: CASSHQRTGLNTEAFF
J gene: TRBJ2-1; V gene: TRBV15; CDR3 length: 16; clone size: NA; CDR3 protein: CATSRDLGQGRNEQFF
J gene: TRBJ2-7; V gene: TRBV6-5; CDR3 length: 16; clone size: once; CDR3 protein: CASSYSRDGTGVEQYF
J gene: TRBJ2-4; V gene: TRBV7-9; CDR3 length: 13; clone size: NA; CDR3 protein: CASTDHGGNIQYF
J gene: TRBJ1-2; V gene: TRBV7-9; CDR3 length: 17; clone size: NA; CDR3 protein: CASSVVLEATGNYGYTF
J gene: TRBJ2-1; V gene: TRBV7-3; CDR3 length: 14; clone size: NA; CDR3 protein: CASSLIGRGDEQFF
J gene: TRBJ2-5; V gene: TRBV6-5; CDR3 length: 14; clone size: NA; CDR3 protein: CASSDEQYQETQYF
J gene: TRBJ2-5; V gene: TRBV7-3; CDR3 length: 13; clone size: NA; CDR3 protein: CASSLLRGETQYF
J gene: TRBJ2-1; V gene: TRBV2; CDR3 length: 15; clone size: NA; CDR3 protein: CASSTRGAAYNEQFF
J gene: TRBJ2-2; V gene: TRBV7-6; CDR3 length: 16; clone size: NA; CDR3 protein: CASSGPGGQGAGELFF